This entry lists 10 T cell receptor beta chains sequenced from one sample in a study of response to subunit inactivated influenza vaccine. Each CDR3 protein gets one entry after TCRdb re-called the RT-PCR reads with MiXCR. Of about 480,000 distinct CDR3 sequences in the sample, 10% to 15% were seen once. The material was PBMCs from blood, obtained about 6 weeks after vaccination. The receptors originated from a man between 50 and 59 years old who received an inactivated influenza vaccine.

The table lists this clonotype with many counts. V usage is TRBV7-2 and J usage is TRBJ2-7; D might be TRBD1 (7 bases). Germline CDR1 is SGHTA and CDR2 is FQGNSA. The CDR3 contains 14 residues. Trimming pared 2 bases from V and 6 bases from J, leaving 14 bases between. The CDR3 nucleotides are TGTGCCAGCAGCTTATCTGGAGGGGGCCGCGAGCAGTACTTC. Its protein product is CASSLSGGGREQYF.

Turning to this clonotype: One junction end does not reproduce the germline sequence, and a read error may be involved. This rearrangement joins TRBV7-9 to TRBJ2-3; D is unresolved. The V gene's germline CDR1 is SEHNR and CDR2 FQNEAQ (reference sequence). This CDR3 has 11 amino acids. The chain's CDR3 is CASGLRDTQYF. The CDR3 DNA is TGTGCCAGCGGCTTGAGAGATACGCAGTATTTT.

The sample holds a few counts of this clonotype. J is TRBJ2-4 and V is TRBV12-3 or TRBV12-4; 7 bases fit TRBD2. After removal of 2 bases from V and 15 bases from J, the junction contained 10 bases not matched to a gene. CDR3 size: 13 residues. The CDR3 DNA follows: TGTGCCAGCAGTTTACAAGCCGGGAGGAGAGGGTACTTC. Amino acid sequence: CASSLQAGRRGYF.

This clonotype was seen many times. The chain recombines TRBV5-5 with TRBJ1-4; 7 bases fit TRBD1. In germline, CDR1 is SGHKS, CDR2 YYEKEE (reference sequence). V dropped 3 bases and J dropped 4; count of bases not matched to a gene: 3. The CDR3 consists of 14 residues. The CDR3 is CASSWGQLNEKLFF. CDR3 coding DNA: TGTGCCAGCAGCTGGGGACAGCTTAATGAAAAACTGTTTTTT.

This clonotype was seen a few times. Here the CDR3 DNA reads TGCAGTGCTACAAGACGGGGGGAAGATACGCAGTATTTT. The encoded protein is CSATRRGEDTQYF. This chain uses TRBV20-1 with TRBJ2-3; TRBD2 agrees at 7 bases. This CDR3 region has 13 residues. Trimming at V came to 4 bases and at J to 5 bases, leaving 6 bases not matched to a gene. Germline-derived CDR1 and CDR2 are DFQATT and SNEGSKA (reference sequence).

This clonotype was seen a handful of times. The chain uses TRBV10-3 and TRBJ1-4; maybe TRBD1 (6 bases). Germline CDR1 reads ENHRY; CDR2 reads SYGVKD. The CDR3 runs to 15 residues. Between the trimmed V and J ends, which lost 6 bases and 0 bases, there was a span of 11 bases. CDR3 DNA: TGTGCCATCAGGGACAGCCTCTCAACTAATGAAAAACTGTTTTTT. It yields the protein CAIRDSLSTNEKLFF.

This clonotype has at least ten counts. The CDR3 region has the DNA TGCAGCGTCCGGACGAGCACAGATACGCAGTATTTT. Encoded protein: CSVRTSTDTQYF. This sequence joins TRBV29-1 and TRBJ2-3; D ambiguous. Deletions cut 6 bases from V and 0 bases from J, with 7 bases between. The CDR3 extends over 12 amino acids. Germline V gene data show CDR1 as SQVTM and CDR2 as ANQGSEA.

V is TRBV7-9 and J is TRBJ1-4, with D maybe TRBD1 (5 bases). CDR1 SEHNR and CDR2 FQNEAQ come from the germline V gene (reference sequence). This CDR3 spans 14 amino acids. V lost 4 bases, J lost 8 bases, and 14 bases lay in between. The CDR3 here is CASSSTTVGEKLFF. In nucleotides, the CDR3 is TGTGCCAGCAGCTCCACGACAGTTGGGGAAAAACTGTTTTTT. The complete variable domain, with remaining parts taken from reference TRBV7-9 and TRBJ1-4, reads DTGVSQNPRHKITKRGQNVTFRCDPISEHNRLYWYRQTLGQGPEFLTYFQNEAQLEKSRLLSDRFSAERPKGSFSTLEIQRTEQGDSAMYLCASSSTTVGEKLFFGSGTQLSVL.

This clonotype was seen more than once but under ten times. This chain links TRBV20-1 with TRBJ2-1; D not certain. CDR3 length: 11 amino acids. Germline values: CDR1 DFQATT, CDR2 SNEGSKA (reference sequence). V was trimmed by 6 bases and J by 6 bases, leaving 9 bases between them. The CDR3 protein is CSAMTGNEQFF. Written as DNA, the CDR3 is TGCAGTGCAATGACGGGCAATGAGCAGTTCTTC.

This clonotype appeared a few times. The chain links TRBV5-4 to TRBJ2-1, with D perhaps matching TRBD1 or TRBD2 (5 bases each). The CDR3 is 19 amino acids. Germline CDR1 and CDR2: SGHNT and YYREEE (reference sequence). The V gene lost 0 bases and the J gene lost 2 bases, with 21 bases spanning the gap. This chain's CDR3 is CASSLVPGPTIGAYNEQFF. CDR3 sequence (DNA): TGTGCCAGCAGCTTGGTTCCGGGACCAACTATAGGCGCCTACAATGAGCAGTTCTTC.